The 26 T cell receptor beta chains listed next were all sequenced from one sample in a study of T cell responses to AZD1222 COVID-19 vaccine. Some clones are missing from TCRdb's copy, which holds only in-frame ones; the method was immunoSEQ multiplex PCR. This table holds 250,000 to 300,000 clones, approximately 94% found once. The sequenced sample was peripheral blood, obtained 28 days after the second AZD1222 dose. Receptors originate from an adult who received the AZD1222 COVID-19 vaccine.

The genes are TRBV9 and TRBJ2-2, with D unresolved. Germline V gene sequence: CDR1 SGDLS, CDR2 YYNGEE. This CDR3 contains 14 residues. V dropped 0 bases and J dropped 0 bases, with 3 bases sitting between them. CDR3 coding DNA: TGTGCCAGCAGCGTAGCCTCGAACACCGGGGAGCTGTTTTTT. It codes for CASSVASNTGELFF.

The V gene is TRBV12-3 or TRBV12-4, the J gene TRBJ2-7; D is unresolved. The ends were cut back, 7 bases at V and 5 bases at J, with 15 bases in the middle. This CDR3 comprises 13 residues. In nucleotides, the CDR3 is TGTGCCAGCACACCGGGCCACCCGGACGAGCAGTACTTC. The encoded protein is CASTPGHPDEQYF.

V is TRBV6-5 and J is TRBJ2-7; D uncertain. Germline CDR1 is MNHEY and CDR2 is SVGAGI. The length of the CDR3 is 15 residues. V was cut by 7 bases and J by 2 bases, with 18 bases left in between. The CDR3 spells CASTPPNLDTYEQYF. CDR3 nucleotide sequence: TGTGCCAGCACCCCCCCAAACCTCGACACCTACGAGCAGTACTTC.

The chain joins TRBV14 to TRBJ2-1; TRBD1 matches 7 bases. The junction had 3 bases not matched to a gene; V was cut back by 1 base and J by 6 bases. The germline CDR1 and CDR2 sequences are SGHDN and FVKESK. The CDR3 has 14 residues. The CDR3 is CASSQVYRGNEQFF. In nucleotides, the CDR3 is TGTGCCAGCAGCCAAGTCTACAGGGGCAATGAGCAGTTCTTC.

J is TRBJ2-1 and V is TRBV11-3; D not resolved. V gave up 5 bases and J gave up 5 bases, with 10 bases separating them. The V gene's germline CDR1 is SGHNT and CDR2 YENEEA. There are 13 residues in the CDR3. The CDR3 sequence: CASSPTYNNEQFF. CDR3 in DNA: TGTGCCAGCAGCCCTACCTACAACAATGAGCAGTTCTTC.

This chain uses TRBV5-5 with TRBJ2-5, with 10 bases identical to TRBD2. The V and J ends lost 2 bases and 3 bases, in that order; junction bases with no gene match: 4. CDR1 is SGHKS, CDR2 YYEKEE, per germline (reference sequence). This CDR3 is built from 15 residues. This chain's CDR3 is CASSFWLAGEETQYF. DNA for the CDR3: TGTGCCAGCAGCTTTTGGCTAGCGGGAGAAGAGACCCAGTACTTC.

This chain links TRBV12-3 or TRBV12-4 with TRBJ2-7, with D possibly matching TRBD1 (5 bases). The CDR3 is 12 amino acids. V was clipped by 5 bases and J by 4 bases, with 9 bases between them. The CDR3 DNA follows: TGTGCCAGCAGTGCTTCAGGGTACGAGCAGTACTTC. Amino acid sequence: CASSASGYEQYF.

V usage is TRBV7-9 and J usage is TRBJ2-3; TRBD1 or TRBD2 may be the D gene (6 bases each). Trimming left V 1 base short and J 2 bases short, with 22 bases between. CDR1 is SEHNR and CDR2 is FQNEAQ in the germline V gene (reference sequence). The length of the CDR3 is 19 residues. For the CDR3, the DNA is TGTGCCAGCAGCTTAGGCATGATTTGGGGGGCGCTGAACACAGATACGCAGTATTTT. It yields the protein CASSLGMIWGALNTDTQYF.

This chain joins TRBV4-1 and TRBJ2-7, with 12 bases identical to TRBD2. The J segment lost 0 bases and the V segment lost 4 bases, leaving 4 bases of the junction unmatched. The CDR3 loop spans 16 amino acids. The V gene's germline CDR1 is MGHRA and CDR2 YSYEKL. In DNA form, the CDR3 reads TGCGCCAGCAGCCGACTAGCGGGAGTTCTCTCCTACGAGCAGTACTTC. It codes for CASSRLAGVLSYEQYF.

As to this clone: This specimen includes other DNA sequences encoding the same CDR3. This chain links TRBV4-1 with TRBJ2-7; D is possibly TRBD2 (5 bases). Trimming took off 1 base at V and 2 bases at J, with 9 bases between the two ends. CDR1 and CDR2 from the germline V gene are MGHRA and YSYEKL. The CDR3 has 14 amino acids. CDR3 DNA: TGCGCCAGCAGCCAAGTCGGGCGGGCCTACGAGCAGTACTTC. Translated: CASSQVGRAYEQYF.

In this sample, this clone turned up once. The rearrangement links TRBV3-1 (or the pseudogene TRBV3-2) to TRBJ1-3; D is unresolved. CDR1 is LGHDT and CDR2 is YNNKEL in the germline V gene (reference sequence). CDR3 length equals 15 residues. V was cut by 4 bases and J by 1 base, with 11 bases left in between. CDR3 protein: CASSPALGSGNTIYF. The CDR3 bases are TGTGCCAGCAGCCCGGCGTTGGGGTCTGGAAACACCATATATTTT.

As for this clone: A junction end diverges from the germline sequence, so it may reflect a read error. This sequence joins TRBV10-2 and TRBJ1-2; D is unresolved. This CDR3 contains 12 residues. Germline lookup yields CDR1 WSHSY and CDR2 SAAADI. In nucleotides, the CDR3 is TGCGCCAGCAGTGAGGGGGAGGTGGCCCTTCACTTC. Protein product: CASSEGEVALHF.

This clone has just one count. The chain uses TRBV7-9 and TRBJ2-7, with D uncertain. CDR3 length equals 15 residues. CDR1 is SEHNR and CDR2 is FQNEAQ in the germline V gene (reference sequence). Trimming took off 5 bases at V and 7 bases at J, with 21 bases between the two ends. CDR3 nucleotides: TGTGCCAGCAGCCGTGTCGGCGACCCTAAGTTTGAGCAGTACTTC. Amino acid sequence: CASSRVGDPKFEQYF. The full variable domain, with the rest looked up from reference TRBV7-9 and TRBJ2-7, is DTGVSQNPRHKITKRGQNVTFRCDPISEHNRLYWYRQTLGQGPEFLTYFQNEAQLEKSRLLSDRFSAERPKGSFSTLEIQRTEQGDSAMYLCASSRVGDPKFEQYFGPGTRLTVT.

The chain links TRBV3-1 (or the pseudogene TRBV3-2) to TRBJ2-7; D gene ambiguous. Germline CDR1 is LGHDT and CDR2 is YNNKEL (reference sequence). Trimming removed 10 bases at V and 1 base at J, with 14 bases between. The CDR3 is 13 amino acids. Here the CDR3 DNA reads TGTGCCACACGCTCTTCCCCTTCCTACGAGCAGTACTTC. It specifies CATRSSPSYEQYF.

The rearrangement joins TRBV5-4 to TRBJ1-1; TRBD1 might be the D (6 bases). The CDR3 totals 13 residues. Trimming pared 5 bases from V and 1 base from J, leaving 9 bases between. Germline V lookup: CDR1 SGHNT, CDR2 YYREEE (reference sequence). The CDR3 DNA reads TGTGCCAGCAGTACAGGGCAGAACACTGAAGCTTTCTTT. Translated: CASSTGQNTEAFF.

V and J are TRBV19 and TRBJ2-7; 7 bases are shared with TRBD2. J gave up 4 bases and V 8 bases, and 8 bases lay outside the gene matches. The CDR3 sequence is 13 residues long. The germline gives CDR1 LNHDA, CDR2 SQIVND (reference sequence). CDR3 protein: CASSPGLRYEQYF. The CDR3 bases are TGTGCCAGTTCGCCGGGACTACGATACGAGCAGTACTTC.

This clone is a singleton in its sample. The chain is built from TRBV19 and TRBJ1-1; 10 bases fit TRBD1. Unmatched junction bases numbered 8, after V lost 3 bases and J lost 1 base. The CDR3 contains 17 residues. CDR1 is LNHDA and CDR2 is SQIVND in the germline V gene (reference sequence). The CDR3 here is CASSIGGQGWANTEAFF. The DNA of the CDR3 is TGTGCCAGTAGTATCGGGGGACAGGGGTGGGCGAACACTGAAGCTTTCTTT.

The V call is TRBV19, the J call TRBJ1-5; D unresolved. Trimming took off 3 bases at V and 1 base at J, with 10 bases between the two ends. The CDR3 covers 15 residues. The germline V gene encodes CDR1 LNHDA and CDR2 SQIVND (reference sequence). CDR3 amino acids: CASSMEGRSNQPQHF. DNA of the CDR3: TGTGCCAGTAGTATGGAAGGAAGAAGCAATCAGCCCCAGCATTTT.

This chain joins TRBV6-6 and TRBJ1-1; no clear D gene. CDR1 is MNHNY and CDR2 is SVGAGI in the germline V gene (reference sequence). This CDR3 comprises 12 residues. Between the trimmed V and J ends, which lost 0 bases and 10 bases, there was a span of 9 bases. For the CDR3, the DNA is TGTGCCAGCAGTTACTCGGGCCAGGCAGCTTTCTTT. Residues: CASSYSGQAAFF.

V is TRBV3-1 (or the pseudogene TRBV3-2) and J is TRBJ1-1; D might be TRBD1 (6 bases). In germline, CDR1 is LGHDT, CDR2 YNNKEL (reference sequence). Trimming removed 0 bases from V and 11 bases from J, with 19 bases in between. This CDR3 region has 15 residues. The CDR3 reads CASSQDRPRGARAFF. The CDR3, as DNA: TGTGCCAGCAGCCAAGATCGCCCGCGGGGGGCTCGGGCTTTCTTT.

V is TRBV9 and J is TRBJ2-5; D ambiguous. Germline values: CDR1 SGDLS, CDR2 YYNGEE. This CDR3 has 12 amino acids. V gave up 9 bases and J gave up 5 bases, with 14 bases separating them. The CDR3 bases are TGTGCCAACCTGAACCCGAGGGAGACCCAGTACTTC. Protein sequence: CANLNPRETQYF.

Only one count was recorded for this clone. This sequence joins TRBV27 and TRBJ1-1; D unresolved. The CDR3 is 13 residues long. Germline CDR1 is MNHEY and CDR2 is SMNVEV (reference sequence). V lost 6 bases, J lost 3 bases, and 11 bases lay in between. CDR3 sequence: CASSPWVDTEAFF. CDR3 bases: TGTGCCAGCAGCCCTTGGGTTGACACTGAAGCTTTCTTT.

V gene TRBV5-1 combines with J gene TRBJ2-7; TRBD2 aligns across 10 bases. V dropped 4 bases and J dropped 4; count of bases not matched to a gene: 5. The germline V gene encodes CDR1 SGHRS and CDR2 YFSETQ. The CDR3 length is 14 residues. The CDR3 nucleotides are TGCGCCAGCAGCCCTAGCGGGAGTGGTTACGAGCAGTACTTC. Translation: CASSPSGSGYEQYF.

This rearrangement joins TRBV28 to TRBJ1-1; 11 nucleotides match TRBD1. There are 15 residues in the CDR3. Germline lookup yields CDR1 MDHEN and CDR2 SYDVKM. The J segment lost 0 bases and the V segment lost 5 bases, leaving 2 bases of the junction unmatched. CDR3 in DNA: TGTGCCAGCAGTCCGGGACAGGGGGTGAACACTGAAGCTTTCTTT. Amino acid sequence: CASSPGQGVNTEAFF. Together with reference TRBV28 and TRBJ1-1, the CDR3 gives the full variable domain: DVKVTQSSRYLVKRTGEKVFLECVQDMDHENMFWYRQDPGLGLRLIYFSYDVKMKEKGDIPEGYSVSREKKERFSLILESASTNQTSMYLCASSPGQGVNTEAFFGQGTRLTVV.

The rearrangement uses TRBV5-1 and TRBJ2-2, with TRBD1 as a possible D gene (5 bases). The CDR3 is made up of 14 amino acids. Germline CDR1 is SGHRS and CDR2 is YFSETQ. V was clipped by 6 bases and J by 5 bases, with 14 bases between them. The CDR3 spells CASTYRTATGELFF. CDR3 sequence (DNA): TGCGCCAGCACCTACAGGACGGCAACCGGGGAGCTGTTTTTT. The full variable domain, in which reference TRBV5-1 and TRBJ2-2 provide the parts outside the CDR3, is KAGVTQTPRYLIKTRGQQVTLSCSPISGHRSVSWYQQTPGQGLQFLFEYFSETQRNKGNFPGRFSGRQFSNSRSEMNVSTLELGDSALYLCASTYRTATGELFFGEGSRLTVL.

This chain uses TRBV28 with TRBJ1-1; D may be TRBD1 (6 bases). The CDR3 contains 14 residues. CDR1 is MDHEN and CDR2 is SYDVKM in the germline V gene. Between the trimmed V and J ends, which lost 1 base and 3 bases, there was a span of 9 bases. The CDR3 reads CASSLLRGYTEAFF. CDR3 bases: TGTGCCAGCAGTTTATTAAGGGGGTACACTGAAGCTTTCTTT.